The sequence of this T cell receptor beta chain was determined in a study of beta chain features in type 1 diabetes. Study observations and caveats: Patients' naive, central memory and regulatory TCRB repertoires appeared more alike than those of healthy donors. It was not settled here whether HLA type affects TCRB rearrangement.

The investigators reverse transcribed all of the isolated RNA, so they sequenced expressed TCRB transcripts. Sequenced by immunoSEQ multiplex PCR; TCRdb stores in-frame clones only, minus some. The sample consists of 850,000 to 900,000 clones, roughly 15% of them appearing once. In this sample, this clone turned up a few times. Its target is unknown. Isolation of CD4+ naive, central memory, regulatory and stem cell-like memory cells was achieved by sorting via CD45RO/CCR7/CD25/CD127/CD95/CD27. This CDR3 contains 18 residues. The junction had 21 bases not matched to a gene; V was cut back by 4 bases and J by 7 bases. CDR1 is MNHNS, CDR2 SASEGT, per germline.

What was sequenced was naive CD4+ T cells from blood. The V and J genes are TRBV6-1 and TRBJ2-7; 8 bases align to TRBD2. The clonotype was recovered from a woman in her late teens or twenties in good health. CDR3 residues: CASSAEKSRISGGKEQYF. CDR3 nucleotide sequence: TGTGCCAGCAGTGCGGAAAAAAGCCGAATCTCGGGAGGGAAAGAGCAGTACTTC.